Here is one TCR beta chain with its context. Its antigen is not identified. Sequence at one end of the junction differs from germline and may be a read error. The germline V gene has CDR1 MNHEY and CDR2 SMNVEV (reference sequence). This CDR3 has 13 amino acids. The assay was immunoSEQ multiplex PCR, and TCRdb's table has in-frame clones only and misses some. Among around 53,000 clones listed, around 82% were seen once. This record belongs to a study of lymphopenia after photon versus proton radiotherapy. Overall study findings and caveats: Oligoclonal CD8+ Temra expansion after nadir drove photon patients' diversity drop.

The specimen was peripheral blood, collected from a patient treated with photon-based radiotherapy. The source is a man in his fifties with gastric cancer. The gene calls are TRBV27 and TRBJ2-5; D might be TRBD1 (5 bases). In DNA, the CDR3 is TGTGCCAGCAGTCTATCAGGGTGGGAGACCCAGTACTTC. Its protein product is CASSLSGWETQYF.